Shown below are 2 T cell receptor beta chains from a single sample sequenced in a study of OX40 agonist ivuxolimab in advanced cancers. The table came from immunoSEQ multiplex PCR; TCRdb's copy has only in-frame clones and leaves some out. The data show roughly 77,000 clones, 92% seen once. Sample: CD4+ or CD8+ T cells sorted from blood, taken in a trial of the OX40 agonist ivuxolimab. These receptors were obtained from an adult with an advanced solid tumor such as melanoma, head and neck, liver or kidney cancer.

The chain uses TRBV5-1 and TRBJ2-3; 12 bases map to TRBD2. The CDR3 covers 16 residues. J was trimmed by 10 bases and V by 0 bases; bases with no gene match: 9. The germline V gene has CDR1 SGHRS and CDR2 YFSETQ. The CDR3 bases are TGCGCCAGCAGCTTGGCCGGGCTAGCGGGAGGGCAATCGCAGTATTTT. Translating it yields CASSLAGLAGGQSQYF. Full variable domain (outside the CDR3, taken from reference TRBV5-1 and TRBJ2-3): KAGVTQTPRYLIKTRGQQVTLSCSPISGHRSVSWYQQTPGQGLQFLFEYFSETQRNKGNFPGRFSGRQFSNSRSEMNVSTLELGDSALYLCASSLAGLAGGQSQYFGPGTRLTVL.

The chain has TRBV4-2 and TRBJ2-2; 12 bases are shared with TRBD2. The germline CDR1 and CDR2 sequences are LGHNA and YNFKEQ. This CDR3 has 14 residues. V lost 4 bases to trimming and J lost 6 bases; unmatched junction nucleotides: 0. The CDR3 DNA is TGTGCCAGCAGCCCTAGCGGGAGGGCCGGGGAGCTGTTTTTT. Protein product: CASSPSGRAGELFF.